This section outlines one T cell receptor (beta chain) sequence together with its context. The trim removed 6 bases at V and 1 base at J, leaving 5 bases unmatched. CDR1 MDHEN and CDR2 SYDVKM come from the germline V gene. CDR3 length equals 14 residues. These data are taken from a study of blood T cell repertoires in COVID-19. Looking at the study overall: Acute and convalescent COVID-19 specimens originated in the United States, Italy and Spain. Sources were T cells, B-cell-depleted T cells, or PBMCs; the material itself was cDNA or gDNA.

Authors' processing steps: Estimates of nucleated cell counts were drawn from the amplification of reference gene primers. Repertoires were generated with immunoSEQ multiplex PCR, while TCRdb's copy carries only in-frame clones and drops some. V and J calls and clone size are given by that table; D and trimming were obtained from the DNA. The sample has about 280,000 clones; about 83% are singletons. This rearrangement joins TRBV28 to TRBJ1-1, with 7 bases matching TRBD1. The clonotype comes from a woman aged 45-65 years who had recovered from COVID-19. Source material: peripheral blood. The CDR3 protein is CASRSGQPNTEAFF. The CDR3 DNA is TGTGCCAGCAGATCGGGACAGCCGAACACTGAAGCTTTCTTT.